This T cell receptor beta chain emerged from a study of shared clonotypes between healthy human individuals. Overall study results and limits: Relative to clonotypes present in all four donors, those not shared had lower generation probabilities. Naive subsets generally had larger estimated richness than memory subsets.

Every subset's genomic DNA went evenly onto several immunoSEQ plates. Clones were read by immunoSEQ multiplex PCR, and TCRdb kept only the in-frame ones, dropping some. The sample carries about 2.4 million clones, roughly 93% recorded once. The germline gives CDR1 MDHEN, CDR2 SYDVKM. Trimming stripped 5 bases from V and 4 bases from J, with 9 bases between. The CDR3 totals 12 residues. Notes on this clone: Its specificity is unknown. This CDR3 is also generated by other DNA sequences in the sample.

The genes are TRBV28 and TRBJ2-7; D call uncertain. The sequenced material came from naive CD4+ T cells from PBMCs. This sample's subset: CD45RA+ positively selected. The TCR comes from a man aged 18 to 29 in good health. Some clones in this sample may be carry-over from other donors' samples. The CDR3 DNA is TGTGCCAGCAGTAGTAGGGCATACGAGCAGTACTTC. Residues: CASSSRAYEQYF. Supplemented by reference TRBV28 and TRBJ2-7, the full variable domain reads DVKVTQSSRYLVKRTGEKVFLECVQDMDHENMFWYRQDPGLGLRLIYFSYDVKMKEKGDIPEGYSVSREKKERFSLILESASTNQTSMYLCASSSRAYEQYFGPGTRLTVT.